A single sample gave rise to the 14 T cell receptor beta chains below, sequenced in a study of lymphopenia after photon versus proton radiotherapy. TCRdb keeps only in-frame clones here, not all; method: immunoSEQ multiplex PCR. The sample records approximately 45,000 clones, over 75% being singletons. The sequencing used peripheral blood, collected from a patient treated with photon-based radiotherapy. These TCRs come from a man aged 35-49 years with gastric cancer.

V gene TRBV4-3 combines with J gene TRBJ2-3; D gene unclear. CDR3 length: 15 amino acids. Germline V CDR1 and CDR2: LGHNA, YSLEER. The germline V and J ends were trimmed by 2 bases and 2 bases, with 11 bases remaining between them. The CDR3 DNA reads TGCGCCAGCAGCCAACGGCAGGTGCCCACAGATACGCAGTATTTT. It yields the protein CASSQRQVPTDTQYF.

This chain links TRBV5-5 with TRBJ1-2; D not certain. The CDR3 length is 15 residues. V was cut by 0 bases and J by 1 base, with 10 bases left in between. Germline values: CDR1 SGHKS, CDR2 YYEKEE (reference sequence). The CDR3 region is CASSLAAGYNYGYTF. The DNA of the CDR3 is TGTGCCAGCAGCTTGGCAGCTGGTTATAACTATGGCTACACCTTC.

The chain has TRBV7-2 and TRBJ1-2; tentative D call: TRBD1 (6 bases). The CDR3 spans 15 residues. Trimming left V 7 bases short and J 8 bases short, with 23 bases between. The germline CDR1 and CDR2 sequences are SGHTA and FQGNSA. CDR3 sequence reads: CASTQRGGRFVGYTF. DNA for the CDR3: TGTGCCAGCACCCAAAGAGGGGGGCGCTTTGTAGGCTACACCTTC.

V usage is TRBV19 and J usage is TRBJ1-4, with TRBD1 as a possible D gene (6 bases). CDR3 length equals 18 residues. Trimming removed 3 bases from V and 6 bases from J, with 23 bases in between. CDR1 is LNHDA and CDR2 is SQIVND in the germline V gene (reference sequence). The CDR3 loop is CASSIFARGESGDEKLFF. The CDR3 nucleotides read TGTGCCAGTAGTATTTTCGCCAGGGGAGAGTCAGGTGATGAAAAACTGTTTTTT.

CDR3 in amino acids: CATSRDRGATNEKLFF. The CDR3 DNA follows: TGTGCCACCAGCAGAGATCGGGGAGCAACTAATGAAAAACTGTTTTTT. The chain uses TRBV15 and TRBJ1-4; D call uncertain. The V and J ends lost 0 bases and 0 bases respectively, with 8 bases between them. Germline V gene lookup returns CDR1 LNHNV and CDR2 YYDKDF (reference sequence). The CDR3 consists of 16 residues.

The chain couples TRBV25-1 to TRBJ1-2, with TRBD1 identical over 9 bases. The length of the CDR3 is 11 residues. Looked up from germline, CDR1 is MGHDK and CDR2 is SYGVNS. With V trimmed by 8 bases and J by 8 bases, 3 bases remained unmatched. CDR3 coding DNA: TGTGCCAGCGGGGACAGGGTCGGCTACACCTTC. This gives the protein CASGDRVGYTF.

This chain uses TRBV9 with TRBJ1-3, with 9 positions matching TRBD1. Trimming at V came to 3 bases and at J to 0 bases, leaving 4 bases not matched to a gene. CDR1 and CDR2 from the germline V gene are SGDLS and YYNGEE. This CDR3 has 16 amino acids. The CDR3 coding sequence is TGTGCCAGCAGCGCCGGACAGGGGCCCTCTGGAAACACCATATATTTT. Residues: CASSAGQGPSGNTIYF.

The V gene is TRBV4-2, the J gene TRBJ2-5; D might be TRBD1 (6 bases). The CDR3 is made up of 16 amino acids. Germline V lookup: CDR1 LGHNA, CDR2 YNFKEQ. Between the trimmed V and J ends, which lost 0 bases and 1 base, there was a span of 12 bases. The CDR3 loop is CASSQDGQGLQETQYF. The CDR3 DNA is TGTGCCAGCAGCCAAGATGGGCAGGGGCTCCAAGAGACCCAGTACTTC.

This chain links TRBV28 with TRBJ1-4, with no clear D. V was cut by 6 bases and J by 0 bases, with 8 bases left in between. Germline lookup yields CDR1 MDHEN and CDR2 SYDVKM. The CDR3 runs 14 residues. CDR3 nucleotide sequence: TGTGCCAGCAGGGAGGGTGCAACTAATGAAAAACTGTTTTTT. Protein: CASREGATNEKLFF.

The chain recombines TRBV20-1 with TRBJ1-2; 7 bases agree with TRBD1. With 6 bases clipped from V and 8 bases from J, the junction kept 6 bases outside the gene matches. This CDR3 spans 11 amino acids. The germline V gene encodes CDR1 DFQATT and CDR2 SNEGSKA (reference sequence). The CDR3 nucleotides are TGCAGTGCCTTGGGGACAGTAGGCTACACCTTC. Amino acids: CSALGTVGYTF.

The chain recombines TRBV7-2 with TRBJ2-2, with D hard to call. The CDR3 is 15 residues long. V was pared by 5 bases and J by 1 base, with 11 bases between. Germline V gives CDR1 SGHTA, CDR2 FQGNSA. Here the CDR3 reads CASSPSQLNTGELFF. For the CDR3, the DNA is TGTGCCAGCAGCCCCAGTCAGCTGAACACCGGGGAGCTGTTTTTT.

The chain has TRBV5-6 and TRBJ1-1; D is unclear. Germline V gives CDR1 SGHDT, CDR2 YYEEEE. The CDR3 spans 13 residues. Trimming took 0 bases from V and 0 from J, leaving 3 bases between them. The CDR3 spells CASSLALNTEAFF. CDR3 nucleotide sequence: TGTGCCAGCAGCTTGGCACTGAACACTGAAGCTTTCTTT.

The chain couples TRBV5-6 to TRBJ2-1; 9 positions agree with TRBD2. The germline gives CDR1 SGHDT, CDR2 YYEEEE. The CDR3 is 14 residues long. V shed 0 bases, J shed 10 bases, and the junction held 5 bases outside the gene matches. The CDR3 region is CASSLVAGDKEQFF. For the CDR3, the DNA is TGTGCCAGCAGCTTGGTAGCGGGGGATAAGGAGCAGTTCTTC.

The rearrangement links TRBV6-4 to TRBJ1-6, with D possibly matching TRBD1 (5 bases). CDR3 length: 13 residues. Germline assignment: CDR1 MRHNA and CDR2 SNTAGT. The germline V and J ends were trimmed by 6 bases and 2 bases, with 5 bases remaining between them. Written as DNA, the CDR3 is TGTGCCAGCAGGGGGGCCTATAATTCACCCCTCCACTTT. Encoded protein: CASRGAYNSPLHF.